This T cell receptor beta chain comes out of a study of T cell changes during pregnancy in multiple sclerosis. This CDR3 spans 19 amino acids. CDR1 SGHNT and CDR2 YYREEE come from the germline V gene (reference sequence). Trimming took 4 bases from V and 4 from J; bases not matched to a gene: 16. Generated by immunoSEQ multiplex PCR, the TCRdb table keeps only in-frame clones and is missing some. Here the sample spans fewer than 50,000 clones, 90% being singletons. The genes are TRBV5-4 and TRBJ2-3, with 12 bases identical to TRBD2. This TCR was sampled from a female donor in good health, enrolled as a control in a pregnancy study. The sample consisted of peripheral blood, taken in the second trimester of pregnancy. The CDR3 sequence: CASSPRRLAGGPSPDTQYF. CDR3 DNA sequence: TGTGCCAGCAGCCCGAGGAGGCTAGCGGGAGGGCCTTCGCCAGATACGCAGTATTTT.